The source of this TCR beta chain is a study of T cell responses to AZD1222 COVID-19 vaccine. The CDR3 is made up of 14 amino acids. The V and J ends lost 6 bases and 7 bases respectively, with 16 bases between them. From germline, CDR1 is MNHEY and CDR2 SVGAGI. Method: immunoSEQ multiplex PCR; TCRdb's copy keeps in-frame clones and lacks some. The data hold 150,000 or so clones, with roughly nine tenths observed a single time. A remark on this clone: Its matching antigen is unknown.

Findings and limits, study-wide: Only after the peak T cell response were repertoires sampled. White British ancestry dominated among donors, who included more females, and clonal diversity was possibly underestimated.

The chain is built from TRBV6-5 and TRBJ1-5; possibly TRBD1 for D (5 bases). The sequence came from an adult who received the AZD1222 COVID-19 vaccine. The sample was peripheral blood, taken 28 days after the second AZD1222 dose. The CDR3 protein is CASSTGRGGQPQHF. DNA for the CDR3: TGTGCCAGCAGCACCGGACGGGGCGGGCAGCCCCAGCATTTT.